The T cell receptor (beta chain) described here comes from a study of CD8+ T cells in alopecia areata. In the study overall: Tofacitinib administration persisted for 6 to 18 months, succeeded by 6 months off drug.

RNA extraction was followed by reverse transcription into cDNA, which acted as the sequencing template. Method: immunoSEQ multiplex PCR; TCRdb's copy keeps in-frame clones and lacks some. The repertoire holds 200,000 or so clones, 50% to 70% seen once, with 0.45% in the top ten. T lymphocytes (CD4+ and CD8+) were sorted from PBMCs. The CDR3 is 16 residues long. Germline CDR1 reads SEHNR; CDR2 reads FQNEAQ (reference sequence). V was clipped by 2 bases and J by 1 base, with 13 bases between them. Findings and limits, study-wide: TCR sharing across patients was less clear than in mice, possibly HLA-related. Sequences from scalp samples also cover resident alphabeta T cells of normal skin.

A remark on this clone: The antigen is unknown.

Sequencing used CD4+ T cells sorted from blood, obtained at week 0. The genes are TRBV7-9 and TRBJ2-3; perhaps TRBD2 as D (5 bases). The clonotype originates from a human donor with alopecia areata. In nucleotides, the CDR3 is TGTGCCAGCAGCTTATTCAGTGGGAGTGGCACAGATACGCAGTATTTT. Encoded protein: CASSLFSGSGTDTQYF.